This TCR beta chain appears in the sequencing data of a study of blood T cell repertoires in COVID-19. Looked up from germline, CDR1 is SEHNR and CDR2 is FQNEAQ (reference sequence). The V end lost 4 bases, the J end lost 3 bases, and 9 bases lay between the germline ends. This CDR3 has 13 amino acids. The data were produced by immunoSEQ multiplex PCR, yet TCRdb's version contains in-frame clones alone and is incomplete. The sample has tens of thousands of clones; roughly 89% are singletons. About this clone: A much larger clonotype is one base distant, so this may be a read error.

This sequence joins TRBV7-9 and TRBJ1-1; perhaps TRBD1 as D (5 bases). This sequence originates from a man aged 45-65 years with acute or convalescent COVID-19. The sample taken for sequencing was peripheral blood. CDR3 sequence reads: CASSSPGDTEAFF. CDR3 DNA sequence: TGTGCCAGCAGCTCCCCGGGGGACACTGAAGCTTTCTTT.